This T cell receptor (beta chain) emerged from a study of T cells in Graves' hyperthyroidism and ophthalmopathy. Study findings and constraints: Classification by a 13 V-J model distinguished ophthalmopathy from stable hyperthyroidism.

In its sample, this clonotype was seen many times. Antigen specificity is unknown. RNA transcripts gave rise to amplified TCR beta CDR3 regions. The primer set for the first-round RT-PCR of the TCR CDR3 was HTBI. Via MiXCR, TCRdb re-called the multiplex PCR reads, giving one row per CDR3 protein. The data show around 700,000 distinct CDR3 sequences, about 17% seen once. V gave up 0 bases and J gave up 2 bases; unmatched junction bases: 4. There are 16 residues in the CDR3. Germline CDR1 and CDR2: MNHEY and SMNVEV (reference sequence). Sequencing was performed on blood. This sequence joins TRBV27 and TRBJ2-5; 9 bases fit TRBD1. This sequence originates from a woman between 45 and 60 years old with Graves' hyperthyroidism that later progressed to Graves' ophthalmopathy. The CDR3 coding sequence is TGTGCCAGCAGTTTATCGACAGGGGGATGGCAAGAGACCCAGTACTTC. It yields the protein CASSLSTGGWQETQYF.